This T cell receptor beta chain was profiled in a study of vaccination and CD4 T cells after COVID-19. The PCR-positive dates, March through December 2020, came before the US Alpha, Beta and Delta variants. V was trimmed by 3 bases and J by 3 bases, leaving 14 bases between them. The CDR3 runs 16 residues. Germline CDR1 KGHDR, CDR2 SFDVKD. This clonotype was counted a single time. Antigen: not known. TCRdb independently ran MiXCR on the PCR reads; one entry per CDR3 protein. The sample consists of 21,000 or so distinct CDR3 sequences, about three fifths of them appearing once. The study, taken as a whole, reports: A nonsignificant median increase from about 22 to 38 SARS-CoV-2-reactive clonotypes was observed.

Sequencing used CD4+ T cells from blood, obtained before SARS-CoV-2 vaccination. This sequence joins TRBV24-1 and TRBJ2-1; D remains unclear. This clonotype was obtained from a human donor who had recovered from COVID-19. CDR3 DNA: TGTGCCACCAGTGATCCCGGGCTAGGCATCTACAATGAGCAGTTCTTC. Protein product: CATSDPGLGIYNEQFF.